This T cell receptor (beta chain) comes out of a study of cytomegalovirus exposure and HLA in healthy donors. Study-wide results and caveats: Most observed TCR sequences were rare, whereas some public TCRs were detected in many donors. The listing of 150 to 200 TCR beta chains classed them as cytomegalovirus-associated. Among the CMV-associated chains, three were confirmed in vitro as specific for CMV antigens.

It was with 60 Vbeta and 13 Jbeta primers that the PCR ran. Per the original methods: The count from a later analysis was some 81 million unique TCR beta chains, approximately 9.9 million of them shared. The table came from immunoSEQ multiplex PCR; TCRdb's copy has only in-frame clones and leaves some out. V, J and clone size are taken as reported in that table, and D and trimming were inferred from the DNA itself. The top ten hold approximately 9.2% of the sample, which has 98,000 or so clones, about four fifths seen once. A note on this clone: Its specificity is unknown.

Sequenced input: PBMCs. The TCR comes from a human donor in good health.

The CDR3 is CASSLDGSANTEAFF. The CDR3 DNA reads TGCGCCAGCAGCTTGGACGGCAGCGCGAACACTGAAGCTTTCTTT. This chain joins TRBV5-1 and TRBJ1-1; D gene unclear. Trimming took off 0 bases at V and 1 base at J, with 10 bases between the two ends. The CDR3 is 15 residues long. Germline V CDR1 and CDR2: SGHRS, YFSETQ.